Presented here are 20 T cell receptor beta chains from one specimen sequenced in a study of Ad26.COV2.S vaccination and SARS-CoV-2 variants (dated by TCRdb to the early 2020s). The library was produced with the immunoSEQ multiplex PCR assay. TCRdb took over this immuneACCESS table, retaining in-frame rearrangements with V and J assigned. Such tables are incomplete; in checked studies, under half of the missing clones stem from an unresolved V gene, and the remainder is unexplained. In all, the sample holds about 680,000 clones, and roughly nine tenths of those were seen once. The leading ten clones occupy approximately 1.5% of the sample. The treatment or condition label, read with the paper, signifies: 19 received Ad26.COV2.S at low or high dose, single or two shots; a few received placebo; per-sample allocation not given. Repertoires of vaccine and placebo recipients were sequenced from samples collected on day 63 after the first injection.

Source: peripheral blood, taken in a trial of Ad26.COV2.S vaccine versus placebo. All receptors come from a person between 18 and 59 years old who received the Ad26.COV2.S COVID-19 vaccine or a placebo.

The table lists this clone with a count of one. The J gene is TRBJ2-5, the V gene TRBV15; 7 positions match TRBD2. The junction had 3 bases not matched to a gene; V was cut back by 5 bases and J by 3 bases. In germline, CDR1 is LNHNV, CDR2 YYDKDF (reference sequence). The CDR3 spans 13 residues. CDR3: CATSRDYKETQYF. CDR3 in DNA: TGTGCCACCAGCCGGGACTACAAAGAGACCCAGTACTTC.

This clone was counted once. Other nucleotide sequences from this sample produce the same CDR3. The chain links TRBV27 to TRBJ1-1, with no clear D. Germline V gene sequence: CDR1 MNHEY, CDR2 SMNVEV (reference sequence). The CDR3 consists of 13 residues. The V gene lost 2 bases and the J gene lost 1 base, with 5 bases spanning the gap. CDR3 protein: CASSLLPNTEAFF. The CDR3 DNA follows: TGTGCCAGCAGTTTACTCCCGAACACTGAAGCTTTCTTT.

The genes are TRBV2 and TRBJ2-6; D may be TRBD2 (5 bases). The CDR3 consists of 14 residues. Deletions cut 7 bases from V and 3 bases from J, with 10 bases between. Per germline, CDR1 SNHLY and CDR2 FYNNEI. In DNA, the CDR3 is TGTGCCAGCACTTGGACTGGTGGGGCCAACGTCCTGACTTTC. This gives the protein CASTWTGGANVLTF.

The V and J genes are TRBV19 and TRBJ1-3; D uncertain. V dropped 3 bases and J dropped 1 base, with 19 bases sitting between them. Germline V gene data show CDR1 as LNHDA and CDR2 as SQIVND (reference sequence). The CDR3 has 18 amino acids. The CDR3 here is CASSISGGRYPSGNTIYF. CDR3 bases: TGTGCCAGTAGTATCTCAGGAGGCCGCTATCCATCTGGAAACACCATATATTTT. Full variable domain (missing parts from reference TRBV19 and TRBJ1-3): DGGITQSPKYLFRKEGQNVTLSCEQNLNHDAMYWYRQDPGQGLRLIYYSQIVNDFQKGDIAEGYSVSREKKESFPLTVTSAQKNPTAFYLCASSISGGRYPSGNTIYFGEGSWLTVV.

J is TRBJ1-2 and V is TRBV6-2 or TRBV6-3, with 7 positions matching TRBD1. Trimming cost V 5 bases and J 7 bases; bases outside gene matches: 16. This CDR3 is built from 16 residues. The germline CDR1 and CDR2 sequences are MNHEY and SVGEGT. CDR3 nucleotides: TGTGCCAGCAGTACCCGGGACAGCAAAAAATGGGGTGGCTACACCTTC. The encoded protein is CASSTRDSKKWGGYTF.

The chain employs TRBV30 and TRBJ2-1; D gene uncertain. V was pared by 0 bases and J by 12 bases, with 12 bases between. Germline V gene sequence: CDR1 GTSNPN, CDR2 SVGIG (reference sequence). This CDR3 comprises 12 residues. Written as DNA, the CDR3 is TGTGCCTGGAGTGTAATGGGTCCCGGGCAGTTCTTC. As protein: CAWSVMGPGQFF.

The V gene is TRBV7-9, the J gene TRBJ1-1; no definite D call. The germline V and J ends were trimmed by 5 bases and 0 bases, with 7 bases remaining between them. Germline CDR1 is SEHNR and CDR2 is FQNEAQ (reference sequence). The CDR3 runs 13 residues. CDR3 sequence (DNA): TGTGCCAGCAGCCCCATCATGAACACTGAAGCTTTCTTT. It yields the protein CASSPIMNTEAFF.

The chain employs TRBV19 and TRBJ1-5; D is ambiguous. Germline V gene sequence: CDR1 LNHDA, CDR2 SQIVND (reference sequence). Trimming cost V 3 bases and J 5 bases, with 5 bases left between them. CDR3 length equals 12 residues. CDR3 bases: TGTGCCAGTAGTATCTTATATCAGCCCCAGCATTTT. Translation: CASSILYQPQHF.

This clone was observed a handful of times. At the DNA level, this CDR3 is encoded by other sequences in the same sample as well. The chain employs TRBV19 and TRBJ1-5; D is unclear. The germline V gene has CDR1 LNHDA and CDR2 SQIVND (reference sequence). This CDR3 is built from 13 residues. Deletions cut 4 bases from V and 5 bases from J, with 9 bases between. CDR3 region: CASSTSGYQPQHF. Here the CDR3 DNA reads TGTGCCAGTAGTACCTCCGGTTATCAGCCCCAGCATTTT.

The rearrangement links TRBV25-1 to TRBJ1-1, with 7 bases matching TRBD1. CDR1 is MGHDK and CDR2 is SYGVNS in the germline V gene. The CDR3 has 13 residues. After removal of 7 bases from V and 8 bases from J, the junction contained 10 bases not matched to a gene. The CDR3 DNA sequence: TGTGCCAGCACCGGGGACAGTGGTAGGGAAGCTTTCTTT. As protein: CASTGDSGREAFF.

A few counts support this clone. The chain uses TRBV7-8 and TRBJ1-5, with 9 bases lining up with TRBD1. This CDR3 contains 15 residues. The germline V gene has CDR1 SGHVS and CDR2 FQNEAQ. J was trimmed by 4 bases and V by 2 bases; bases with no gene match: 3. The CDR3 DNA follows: TGTGCCAGCAGCTTAACCGGACAGGGGAATCAGCCCCAGCATTTT. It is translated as CASSLTGQGNQPQHF.

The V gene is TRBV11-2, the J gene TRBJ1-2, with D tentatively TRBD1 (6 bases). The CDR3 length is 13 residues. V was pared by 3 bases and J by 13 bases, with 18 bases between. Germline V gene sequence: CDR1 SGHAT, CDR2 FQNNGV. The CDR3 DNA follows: TGTGCCAGCAGCTTCACACAGGGCCGTGGGACCACCTTC. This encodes CASSFTQGRGTTF.

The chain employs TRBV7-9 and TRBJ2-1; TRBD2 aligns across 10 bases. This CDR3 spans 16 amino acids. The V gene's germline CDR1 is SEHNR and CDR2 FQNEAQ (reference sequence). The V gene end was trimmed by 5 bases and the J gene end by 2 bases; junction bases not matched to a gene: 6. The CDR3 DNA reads TGTGCCAGCAGCGCGACTAGCGGGCCTACCTACAATGAGCAGTTCTTC. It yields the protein CASSATSGPTYNEQFF.

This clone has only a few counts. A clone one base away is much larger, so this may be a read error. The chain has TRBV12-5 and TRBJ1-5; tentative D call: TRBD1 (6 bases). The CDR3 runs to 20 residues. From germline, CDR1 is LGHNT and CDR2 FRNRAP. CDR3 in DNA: TGTGCTTGTGGTTTGGTTTCCTACGACGACCGGGAGGGGGGCAATCAGCCCCAGCATTTT. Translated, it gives CACGLVSYDDREGGNQPQHF. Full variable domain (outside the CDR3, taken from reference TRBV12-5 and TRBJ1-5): DARVTQTPRHKVTEMGQEVTMRCQPILGHNTVFWYRQTMMQGLELLAYFRNRAPLDDSGMPKDRFSAEMPDATLATLKIQPSEPRDSAVYFCACGLVSYDDREGGNQPQHFGDGTRLSIL.

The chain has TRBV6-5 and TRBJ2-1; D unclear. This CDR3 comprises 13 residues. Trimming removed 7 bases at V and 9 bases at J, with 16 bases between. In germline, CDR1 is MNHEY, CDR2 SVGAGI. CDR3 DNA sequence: TGTGCCAGCACCCCCGGTCCGACTTTTGAGCAGTTCTTC. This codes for CASTPGPTFEQFF.

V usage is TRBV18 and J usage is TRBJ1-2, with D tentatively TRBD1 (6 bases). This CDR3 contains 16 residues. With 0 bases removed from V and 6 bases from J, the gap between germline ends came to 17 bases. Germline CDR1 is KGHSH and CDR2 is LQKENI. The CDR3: CASSPPGQGIVDGYTF. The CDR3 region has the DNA TGTGCCAGCTCACCACCGGGGCAGGGGATTGTGGATGGCTACACCTTC.

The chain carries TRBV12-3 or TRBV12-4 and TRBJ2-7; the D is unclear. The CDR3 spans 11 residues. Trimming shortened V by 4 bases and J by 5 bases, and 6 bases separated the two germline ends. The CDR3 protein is CASSSLHEQYF. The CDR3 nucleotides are TGTGCCAGCAGTTCCCTTCACGAGCAGTACTTC.

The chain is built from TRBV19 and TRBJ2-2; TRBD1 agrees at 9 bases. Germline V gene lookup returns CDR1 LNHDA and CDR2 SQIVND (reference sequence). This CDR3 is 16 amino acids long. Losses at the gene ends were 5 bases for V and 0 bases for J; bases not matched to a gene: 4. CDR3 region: CASSWGQGANTGELFF. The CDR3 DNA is TGTGCCAGTAGTTGGGGACAGGGAGCGAACACCGGGGAGCTGTTTTTT.

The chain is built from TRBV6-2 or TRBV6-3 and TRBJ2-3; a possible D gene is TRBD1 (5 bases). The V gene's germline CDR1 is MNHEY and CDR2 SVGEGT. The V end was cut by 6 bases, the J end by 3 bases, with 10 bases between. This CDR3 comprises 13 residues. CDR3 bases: TGTGCCAGCAGCTCCCAGGGAACAGATACGCAGTATTTT. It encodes CASSSQGTDTQYF.

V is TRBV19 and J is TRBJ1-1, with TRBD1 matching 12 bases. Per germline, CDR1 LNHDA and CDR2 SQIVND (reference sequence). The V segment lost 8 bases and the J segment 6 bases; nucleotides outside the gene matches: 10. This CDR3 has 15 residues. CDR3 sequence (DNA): TGTGCCAGTGTCCCGGGACAGGGGGCGAGGGCTGAAGCTTTCTTT. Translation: CASVPGQGARAEAFF.